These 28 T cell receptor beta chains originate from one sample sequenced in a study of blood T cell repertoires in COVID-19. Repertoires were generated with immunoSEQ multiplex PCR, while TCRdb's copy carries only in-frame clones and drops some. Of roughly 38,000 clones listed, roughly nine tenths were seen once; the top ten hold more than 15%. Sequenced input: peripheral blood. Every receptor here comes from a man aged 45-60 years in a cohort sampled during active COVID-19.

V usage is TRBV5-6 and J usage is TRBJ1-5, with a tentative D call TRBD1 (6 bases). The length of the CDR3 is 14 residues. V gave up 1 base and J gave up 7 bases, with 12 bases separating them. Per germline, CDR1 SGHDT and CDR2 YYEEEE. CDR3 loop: CASSLWRGPQPQHF. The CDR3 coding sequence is TGTGCCAGCAGCTTGTGGCGGGGGCCACAGCCCCAGCATTTT.

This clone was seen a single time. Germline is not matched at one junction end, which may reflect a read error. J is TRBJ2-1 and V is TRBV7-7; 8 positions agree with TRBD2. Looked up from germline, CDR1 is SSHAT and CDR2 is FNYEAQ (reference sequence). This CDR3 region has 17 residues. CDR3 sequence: CASSPYLGGDNYNEQFF. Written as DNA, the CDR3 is TGTGCTAGCAGCCCGTACCTCGGGGGGGACAATTACAATGAGCAGTTCTTC.

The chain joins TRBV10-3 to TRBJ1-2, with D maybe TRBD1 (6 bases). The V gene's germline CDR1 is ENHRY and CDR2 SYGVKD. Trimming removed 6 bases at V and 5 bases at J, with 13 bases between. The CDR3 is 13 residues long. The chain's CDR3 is CAISPGQPYGYTF. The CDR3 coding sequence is TGTGCCATCAGCCCCGGACAGCCTTATGGCTACACCTTC.

In nucleotides, the CDR3 is TGTGCCATCAGTGGGACTAGCGGTTCCACAGATACGCAGTATTTT. This sequence encodes CAISGTSGSTDTQYF. V gene TRBV10-3 combines with J gene TRBJ2-3; 10 nucleotides match TRBD2. After removal of 4 bases from V and 2 bases from J, the junction contained 3 bases not matched to a gene. CDR1 is ENHRY and CDR2 is SYGVKD in the germline V gene. CDR3 size: 15 residues.

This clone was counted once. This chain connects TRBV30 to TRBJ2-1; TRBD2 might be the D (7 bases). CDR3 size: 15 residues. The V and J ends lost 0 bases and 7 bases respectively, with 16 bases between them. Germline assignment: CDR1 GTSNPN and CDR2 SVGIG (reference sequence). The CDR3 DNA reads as TGTGCCTGGAGTGTATGGGGGGGGCTCGGTAATGAGCAGTTCTTC. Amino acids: CAWSVWGGLGNEQFF.

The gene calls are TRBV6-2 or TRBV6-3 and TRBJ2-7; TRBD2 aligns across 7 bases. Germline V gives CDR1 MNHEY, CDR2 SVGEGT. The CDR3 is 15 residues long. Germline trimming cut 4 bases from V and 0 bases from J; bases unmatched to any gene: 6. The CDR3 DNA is TGTGCCAGCAGTTCTTGGGAGGGGAGCTCCTACGAGCAGTACGTC. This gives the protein CASSSWEGSSYEQYV.

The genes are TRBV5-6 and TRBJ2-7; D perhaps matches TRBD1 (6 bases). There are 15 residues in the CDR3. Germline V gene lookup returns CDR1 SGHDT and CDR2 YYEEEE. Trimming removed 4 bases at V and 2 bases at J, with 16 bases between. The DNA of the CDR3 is TGTGCCAGCAGCGCGGACAGCTTAACACCCTACGAGCAGTACTTC. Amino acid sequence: CASSADSLTPYEQYF.

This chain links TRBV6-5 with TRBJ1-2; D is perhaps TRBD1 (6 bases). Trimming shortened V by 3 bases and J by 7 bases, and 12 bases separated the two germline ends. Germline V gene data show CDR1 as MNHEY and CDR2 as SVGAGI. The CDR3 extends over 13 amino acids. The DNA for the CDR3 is TGTGCCAGCAGTTATAGGGGGTTGGGTGGCTACACCTTC. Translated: CASSYRGLGGYTF.

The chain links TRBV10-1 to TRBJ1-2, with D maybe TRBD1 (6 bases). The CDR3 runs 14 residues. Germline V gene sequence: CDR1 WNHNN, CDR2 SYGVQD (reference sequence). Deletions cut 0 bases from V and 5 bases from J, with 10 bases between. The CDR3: CASSESSGEYGYTF. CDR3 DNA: TGCGCCAGCAGTGAGTCGTCAGGGGAATATGGCTACACCTTC.

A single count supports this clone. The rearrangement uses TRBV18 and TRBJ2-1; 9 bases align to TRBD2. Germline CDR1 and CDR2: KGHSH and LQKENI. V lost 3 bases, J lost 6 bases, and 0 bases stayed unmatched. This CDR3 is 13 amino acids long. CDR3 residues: CASSPTSGNEQFF. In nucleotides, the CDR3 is TGTGCCAGCTCACCGACTAGCGGCAATGAGCAGTTCTTC.

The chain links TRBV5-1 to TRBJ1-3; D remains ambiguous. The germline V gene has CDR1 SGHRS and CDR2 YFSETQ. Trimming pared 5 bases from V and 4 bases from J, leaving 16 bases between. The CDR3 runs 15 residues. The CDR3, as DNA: TGCGCCAGCAGTTCCCGGGGAGGATCGGGAAACACCATATATTTT. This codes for CASSSRGGSGNTIYF.

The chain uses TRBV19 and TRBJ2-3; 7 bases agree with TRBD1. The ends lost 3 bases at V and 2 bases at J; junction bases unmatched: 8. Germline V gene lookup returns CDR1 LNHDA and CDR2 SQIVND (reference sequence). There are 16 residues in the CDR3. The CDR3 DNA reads TGTGCCAGTAGTATTTACGGACAGGAAGACACAGATACGCAGTATTTT. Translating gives CASSIYGQEDTDTQYF.

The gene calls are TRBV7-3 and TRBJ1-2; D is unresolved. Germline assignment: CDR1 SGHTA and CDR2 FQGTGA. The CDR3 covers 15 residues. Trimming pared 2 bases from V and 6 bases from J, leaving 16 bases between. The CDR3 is CASSLVRGSIDGYTF. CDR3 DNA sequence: TGTGCCAGCAGCTTAGTCAGAGGGAGCATCGATGGCTACACCTTC.

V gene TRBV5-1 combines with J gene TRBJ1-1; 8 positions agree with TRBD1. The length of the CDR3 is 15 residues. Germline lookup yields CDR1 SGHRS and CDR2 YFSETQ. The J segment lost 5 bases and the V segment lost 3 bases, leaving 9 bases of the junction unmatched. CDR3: CASSSADRGFTEAFF. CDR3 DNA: TGCGCCAGCAGCTCGGCCGACAGGGGCTTTACTGAAGCTTTCTTT.

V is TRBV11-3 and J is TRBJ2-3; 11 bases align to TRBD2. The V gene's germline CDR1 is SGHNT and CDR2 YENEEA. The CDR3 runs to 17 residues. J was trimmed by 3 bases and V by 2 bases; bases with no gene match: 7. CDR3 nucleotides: TGTGCCAGCAGCTTACCAACTAGCGGGGGAGGGACAGATACGCAGTATTTT. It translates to CASSLPTSGGGTDTQYF. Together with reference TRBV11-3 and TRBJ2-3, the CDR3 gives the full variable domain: EAGVVQSPRYKIIEKKQPVAFWCNPISGHNTLYWYLQNLGQGPELLIRYENEEAVDDSQLPKDRFSAERLKGVDSTLKIQPAELGDSAVYLCASSLPTSGGGTDTQYFGPGTRLTVL.

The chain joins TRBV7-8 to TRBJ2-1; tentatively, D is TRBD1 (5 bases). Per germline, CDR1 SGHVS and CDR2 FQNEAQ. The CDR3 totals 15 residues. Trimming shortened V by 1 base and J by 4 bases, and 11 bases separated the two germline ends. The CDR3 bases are TGTGCCAGCAGCTTAGGGGGCAGAGAGTACAATGAGCAGTTCTTC. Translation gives CASSLGGREYNEQFF.

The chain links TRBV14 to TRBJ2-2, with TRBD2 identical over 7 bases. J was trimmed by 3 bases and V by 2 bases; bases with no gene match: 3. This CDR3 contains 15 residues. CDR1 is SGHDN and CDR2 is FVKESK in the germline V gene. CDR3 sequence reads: CASSQSRGDTGELFF. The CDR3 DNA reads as TGTGCCAGCAGCCAATCCCGGGGGGACACCGGGGAGCTGTTTTTT.

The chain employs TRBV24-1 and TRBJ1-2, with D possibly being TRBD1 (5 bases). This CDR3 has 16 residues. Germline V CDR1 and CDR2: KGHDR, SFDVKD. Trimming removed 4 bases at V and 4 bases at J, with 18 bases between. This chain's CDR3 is CATSDERTGNGYGYTF. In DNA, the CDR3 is TGTGCCACCAGTGACGAAAGAACAGGAAATGGCTATGGCTACACCTTC.

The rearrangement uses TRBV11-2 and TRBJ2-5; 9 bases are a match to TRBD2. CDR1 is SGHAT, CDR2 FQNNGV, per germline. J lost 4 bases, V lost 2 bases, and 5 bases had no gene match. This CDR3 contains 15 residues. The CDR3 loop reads CASSLMAGGPETQYF. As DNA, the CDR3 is TGTGCCAGCAGCTTAATGGCGGGGGGGCCAGAGACCCAGTACTTC. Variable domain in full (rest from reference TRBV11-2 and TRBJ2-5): EAGVAQSPRYKIIEKRQSVAFWCNPISGHATLYWYQQILGQGPKLLIQFQNNGVVDDSQLPKDRFSAERLKGVDSTLKIQPAKLEDSAVYLCASSLMAGGPETQYFGPGTRLLVL.

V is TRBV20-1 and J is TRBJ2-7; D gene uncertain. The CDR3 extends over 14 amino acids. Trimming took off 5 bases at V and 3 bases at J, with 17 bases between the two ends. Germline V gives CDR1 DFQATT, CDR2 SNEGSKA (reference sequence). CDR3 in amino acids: CSARDSKAGYEQYF. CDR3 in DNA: TGCAGTGCTCGTGACTCAAAAGCAGGCTACGAGCAGTACTTC.

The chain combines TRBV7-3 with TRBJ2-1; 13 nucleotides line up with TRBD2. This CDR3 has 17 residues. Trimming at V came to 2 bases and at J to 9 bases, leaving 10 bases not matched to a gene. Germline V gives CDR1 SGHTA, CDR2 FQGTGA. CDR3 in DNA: TGTGCCAGCAGCTTAGGAGTCGGACTAGCGGGAGAGGGTGAGCAGTTCTTC. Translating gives CASSLGVGLAGEGEQFF.

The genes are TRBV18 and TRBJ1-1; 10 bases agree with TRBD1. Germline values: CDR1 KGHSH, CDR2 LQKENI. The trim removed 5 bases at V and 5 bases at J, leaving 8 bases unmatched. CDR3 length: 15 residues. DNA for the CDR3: TGTGCCAGCTCAGGGCAGGGACAGGGGAGGACTGAAGCTTTCTTT. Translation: CASSGQGQGRTEAFF.

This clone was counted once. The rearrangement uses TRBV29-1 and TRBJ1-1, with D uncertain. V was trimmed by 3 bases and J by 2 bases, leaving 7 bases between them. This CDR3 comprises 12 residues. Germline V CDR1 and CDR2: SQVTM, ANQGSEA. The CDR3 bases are TGCAGCGTTGACACCACTAACACTGAAGCTTTCTTT. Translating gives CSVDTTNTEAFF.

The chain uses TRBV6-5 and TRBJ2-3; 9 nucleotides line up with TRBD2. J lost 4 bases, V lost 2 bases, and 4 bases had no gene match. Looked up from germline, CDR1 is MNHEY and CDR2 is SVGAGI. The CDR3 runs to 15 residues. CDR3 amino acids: CASSYIAGDADTQYF. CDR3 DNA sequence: TGTGCCAGCAGTTACATAGCGGGAGATGCAGATACGCAGTATTTT.

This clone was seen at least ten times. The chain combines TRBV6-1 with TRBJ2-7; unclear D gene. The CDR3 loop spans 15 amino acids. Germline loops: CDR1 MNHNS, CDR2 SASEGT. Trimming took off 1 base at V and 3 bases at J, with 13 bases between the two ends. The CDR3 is CASSEGSSTDYEQYF. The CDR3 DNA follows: TGTGCCAGCAGTGAAGGGTCATCTACCGACTACGAGCAGTACTTC.

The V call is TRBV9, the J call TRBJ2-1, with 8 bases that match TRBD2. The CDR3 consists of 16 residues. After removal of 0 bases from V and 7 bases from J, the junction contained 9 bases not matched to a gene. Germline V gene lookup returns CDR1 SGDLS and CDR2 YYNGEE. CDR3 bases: TGTGCCAGCAGCGTAGCGGCGGGAGGATTATCGAATGAGCAGTTCTTC. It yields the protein CASSVAAGGLSNEQFF.

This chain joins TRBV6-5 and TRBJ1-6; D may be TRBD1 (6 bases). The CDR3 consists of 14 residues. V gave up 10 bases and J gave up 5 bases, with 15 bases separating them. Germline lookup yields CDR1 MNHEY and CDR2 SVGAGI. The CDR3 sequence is CATIRDTNNSPLHF. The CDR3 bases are TGTGCCACGATCCGGGACACCAATAATTCACCCCTCCACTTT.

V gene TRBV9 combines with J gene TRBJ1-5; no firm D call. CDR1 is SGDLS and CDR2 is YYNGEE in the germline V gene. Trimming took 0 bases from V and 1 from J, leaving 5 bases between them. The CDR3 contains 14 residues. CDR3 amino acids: CASSVAGSNQPQHF. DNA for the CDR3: TGTGCCAGCAGCGTAGCGGGGAGCAATCAGCCCCAGCATTTT. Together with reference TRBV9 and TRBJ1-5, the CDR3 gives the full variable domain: DSGVTQTPKHLITATGQRVTLRCSPRSGDLSVYWYQQSLDQGLQFLIQYYNGEERAKGNILERFSAQQFPDLHSELNLSSLELGDSALYFCASSVAGSNQPQHFGDGTRLSIL.